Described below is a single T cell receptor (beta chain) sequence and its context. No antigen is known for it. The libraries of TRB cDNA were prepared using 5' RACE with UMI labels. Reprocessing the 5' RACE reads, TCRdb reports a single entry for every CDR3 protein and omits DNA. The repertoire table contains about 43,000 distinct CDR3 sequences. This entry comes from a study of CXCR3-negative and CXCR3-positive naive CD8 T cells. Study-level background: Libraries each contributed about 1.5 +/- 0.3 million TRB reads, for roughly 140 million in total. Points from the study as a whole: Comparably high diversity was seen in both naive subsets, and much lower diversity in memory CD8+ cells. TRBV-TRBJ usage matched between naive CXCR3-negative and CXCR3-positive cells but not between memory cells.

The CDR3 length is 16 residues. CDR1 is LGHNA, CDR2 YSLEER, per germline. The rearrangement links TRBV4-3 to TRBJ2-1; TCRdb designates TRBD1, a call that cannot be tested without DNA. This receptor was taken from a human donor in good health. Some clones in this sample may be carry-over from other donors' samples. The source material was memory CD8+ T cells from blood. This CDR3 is CASSQEPGQGGNEQFF.